The sequence of this T cell receptor beta chain was determined in a study of vaccination effects on CD4 cells after COVID-19. Using immunoSEQ multiplex PCR, the repertoire was profiled, and TCRdb retains in-frame clones only, with some absent. The sample includes about 43,000 clones, around 76% of them seen just once. Antigen-specific CD4+ T cells were first expanded with viral peptide pools by the ViraFEST assay and only then sequenced. Scientists isolated CD4+ T cells after an approximately 10-day culture period ended. The healthy vaccine recipients, who had no prior SARS-CoV-2 infection, showed negative nucleocapsid antibodies. Half-medium changes using IL-2 medium occurred on days 3 and 7. About this clone itself: Antigen: not known.

The sequence was obtained from a human donor who received a COVID-19 vaccine. This sample comprised CD4+ T cells from PBMCs cultured with SARS-CoV-2 spike peptides, obtained before COVID-19 vaccination.

As DNA, the CDR3 is TGTGCCAGCAGCGTGACCCGCACCGGGGAGCTGTTTTTT. Translation gives CASSVTRTGELFF. This chain joins TRBV11-2 and TRBJ2-2, with unresolved D. Germline lookup yields CDR1 SGHAT and CDR2 FQNNGV. This CDR3 is 13 amino acids long. The V end was cut by 5 bases, the J end by 4 bases, with 8 bases between. Variable domain in full (rest from reference TRBV11-2 and TRBJ2-2): EAGVAQSPRYKIIEKRQSVAFWCNPISGHATLYWYQQILGQGPKLLIQFQNNGVVDDSQLPKDRFSAERLKGVDSTLKIQPAKLEDSAVYLCASSVTRTGELFFGEGSRLTVL.